The entry below describes one TCR beta chain. The data were taken from a study of blood T cell repertoires in COVID-19. Across the whole study: PBMCs, B-cell-depleted T cells, or T cells were the source of the cDNA or gDNA that made up the material.

Study processing details: From reference gene primer amplification, estimates of nucleated cell counts were derived. Libraries were prepared by immunoSEQ multiplex PCR; TCRdb keeps only in-frame clonotypes and omits some of them. Clonal size and the V and J genes are those of that table, whereas D and trimming came from the DNA. This table holds around 100,000 clones, roughly 84% found once. The specimen sequenced was peripheral blood. The sequence was obtained from a human donor in a cohort sampled during active or convalescent COVID-19.

CDR3 residues: CATAENTEAFF. In nucleotides, the CDR3 is TGTGCCACCGCAGAGAACACTGAAGCTTTCTTT. The J gene is TRBJ1-1, the V gene TRBV10-3; D is unclear. The CDR3 has 11 residues. Germline loops: CDR1 ENHRY, CDR2 SYGVKD. The germline V and J ends were trimmed by 10 bases and 1 base, with 7 bases remaining between them.